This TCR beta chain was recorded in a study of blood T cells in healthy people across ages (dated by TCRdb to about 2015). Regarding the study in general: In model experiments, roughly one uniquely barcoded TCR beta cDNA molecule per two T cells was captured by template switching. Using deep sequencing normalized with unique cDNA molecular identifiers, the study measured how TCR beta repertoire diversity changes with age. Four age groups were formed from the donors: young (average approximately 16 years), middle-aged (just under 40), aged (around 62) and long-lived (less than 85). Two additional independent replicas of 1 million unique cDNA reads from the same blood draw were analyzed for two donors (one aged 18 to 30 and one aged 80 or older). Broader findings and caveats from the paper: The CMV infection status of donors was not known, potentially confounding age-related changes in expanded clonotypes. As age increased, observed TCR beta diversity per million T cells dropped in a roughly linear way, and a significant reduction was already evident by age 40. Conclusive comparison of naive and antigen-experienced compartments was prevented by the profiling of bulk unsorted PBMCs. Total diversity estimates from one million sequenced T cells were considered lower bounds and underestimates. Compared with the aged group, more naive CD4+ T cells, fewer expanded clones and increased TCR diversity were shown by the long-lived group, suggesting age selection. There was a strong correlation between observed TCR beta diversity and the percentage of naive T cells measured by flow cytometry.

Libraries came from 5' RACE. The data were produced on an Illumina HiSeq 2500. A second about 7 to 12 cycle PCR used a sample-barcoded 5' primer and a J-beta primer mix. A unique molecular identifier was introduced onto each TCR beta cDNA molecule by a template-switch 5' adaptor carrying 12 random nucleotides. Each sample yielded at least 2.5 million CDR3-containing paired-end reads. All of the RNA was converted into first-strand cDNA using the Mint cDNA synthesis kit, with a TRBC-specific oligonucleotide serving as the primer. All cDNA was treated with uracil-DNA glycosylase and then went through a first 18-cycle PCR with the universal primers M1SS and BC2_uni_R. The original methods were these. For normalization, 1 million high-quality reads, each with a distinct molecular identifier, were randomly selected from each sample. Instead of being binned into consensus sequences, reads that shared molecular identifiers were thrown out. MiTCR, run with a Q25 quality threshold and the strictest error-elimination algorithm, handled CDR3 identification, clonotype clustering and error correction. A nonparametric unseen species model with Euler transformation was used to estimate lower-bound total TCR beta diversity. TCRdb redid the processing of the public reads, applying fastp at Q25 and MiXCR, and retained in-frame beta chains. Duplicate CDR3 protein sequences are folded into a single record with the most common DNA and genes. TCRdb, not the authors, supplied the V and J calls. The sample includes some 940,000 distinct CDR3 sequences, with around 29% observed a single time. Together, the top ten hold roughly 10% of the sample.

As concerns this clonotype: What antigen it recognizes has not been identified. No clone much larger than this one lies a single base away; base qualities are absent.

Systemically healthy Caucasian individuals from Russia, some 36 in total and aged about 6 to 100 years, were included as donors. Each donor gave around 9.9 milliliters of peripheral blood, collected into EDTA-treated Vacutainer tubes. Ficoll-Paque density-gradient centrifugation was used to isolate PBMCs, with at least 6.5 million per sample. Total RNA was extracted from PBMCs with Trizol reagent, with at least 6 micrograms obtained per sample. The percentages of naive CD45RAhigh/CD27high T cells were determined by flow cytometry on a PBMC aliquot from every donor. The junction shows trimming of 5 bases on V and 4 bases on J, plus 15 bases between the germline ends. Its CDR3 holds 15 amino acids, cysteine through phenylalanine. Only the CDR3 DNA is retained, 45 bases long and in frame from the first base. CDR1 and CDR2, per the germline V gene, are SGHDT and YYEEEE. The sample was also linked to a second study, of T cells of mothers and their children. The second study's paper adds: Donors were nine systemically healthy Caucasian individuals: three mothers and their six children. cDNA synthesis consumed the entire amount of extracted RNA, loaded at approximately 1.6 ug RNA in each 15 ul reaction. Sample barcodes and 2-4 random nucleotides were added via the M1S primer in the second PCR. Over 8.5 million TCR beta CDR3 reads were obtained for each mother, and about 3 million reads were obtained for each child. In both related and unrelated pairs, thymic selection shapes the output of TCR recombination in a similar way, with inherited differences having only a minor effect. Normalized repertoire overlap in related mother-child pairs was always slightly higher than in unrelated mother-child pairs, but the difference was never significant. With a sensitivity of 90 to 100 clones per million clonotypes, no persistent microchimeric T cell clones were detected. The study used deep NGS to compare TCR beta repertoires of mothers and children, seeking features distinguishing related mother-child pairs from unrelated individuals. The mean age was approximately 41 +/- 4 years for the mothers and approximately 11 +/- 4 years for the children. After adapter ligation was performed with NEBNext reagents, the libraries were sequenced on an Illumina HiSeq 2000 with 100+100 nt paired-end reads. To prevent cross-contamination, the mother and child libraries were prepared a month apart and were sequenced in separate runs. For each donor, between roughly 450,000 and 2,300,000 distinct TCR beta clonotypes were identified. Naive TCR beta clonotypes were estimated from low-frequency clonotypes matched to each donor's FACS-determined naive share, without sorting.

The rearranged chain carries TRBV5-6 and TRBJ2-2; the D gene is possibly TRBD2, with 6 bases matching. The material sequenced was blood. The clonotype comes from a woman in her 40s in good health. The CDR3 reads CASRMIGGTTGELFF. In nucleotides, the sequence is TGTGCCAGCAGGATGATAGGAGGGACCACCGGGGAGCTGTTTTTT.